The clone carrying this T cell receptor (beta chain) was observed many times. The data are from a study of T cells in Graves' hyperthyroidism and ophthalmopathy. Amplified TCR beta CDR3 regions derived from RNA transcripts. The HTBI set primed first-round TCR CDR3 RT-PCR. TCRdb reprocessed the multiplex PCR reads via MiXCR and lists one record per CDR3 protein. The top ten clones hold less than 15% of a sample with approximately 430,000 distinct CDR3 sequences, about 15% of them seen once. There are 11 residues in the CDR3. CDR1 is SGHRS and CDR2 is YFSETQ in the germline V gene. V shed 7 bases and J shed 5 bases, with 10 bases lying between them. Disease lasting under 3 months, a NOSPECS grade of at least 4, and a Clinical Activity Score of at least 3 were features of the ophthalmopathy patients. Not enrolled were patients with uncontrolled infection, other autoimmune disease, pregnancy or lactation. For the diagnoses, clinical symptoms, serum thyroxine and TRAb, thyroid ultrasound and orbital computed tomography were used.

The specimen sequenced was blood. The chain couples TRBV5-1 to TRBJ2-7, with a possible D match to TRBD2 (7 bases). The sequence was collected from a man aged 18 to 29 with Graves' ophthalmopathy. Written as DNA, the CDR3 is TGCGCCAGCCGGGGGGCCAACGAGCAGTACTTC. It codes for CASRGANEQYF.